This T cell receptor (beta chain) was retrieved from a study of cytomegalovirus exposure and HLA in healthy donors. Turning to the study itself: An early release of data contained about 85 million unique TCRs, which came from HLA-typed donors.

The germline V and J ends were trimmed by 5 bases and 5 bases, with 18 bases remaining between them. This CDR3 spans 15 amino acids. Germline V gene lookup returns CDR1 SGHAT and CDR2 FQNNGV. In the case of this clone: The antigen remains undetermined.

PCR employed 60 Vbeta and 13 Jbeta primers. Sequenced by immunoSEQ multiplex PCR; TCRdb stores in-frame clones only, minus some. This sample contains around 150,000 clones. Study-level results: A link between a missense DCLRE1C variant and TCR beta V- and J-gene trimming emerged from a later analysis. Reports indicate that TCR beta sequences accurately predicted the HLA-A and HLA-B alleles of most subjects. Rare TCR sequences predominated, though certain public TCRs were found in many donors.

The material sequenced was PBMCs. This chain uses TRBV11-2 with TRBJ2-5; D is perhaps TRBD1 (5 bases). This clonotype was sampled from a man aged 25 to 40 in good health and CMV-seronegative. In DNA, the CDR3 is TGTGCCAGCAGCCTCCTGCAGGGAAGGCGGGAGACCCAGTACTTC. Translation: CASSLLQGRRETQYF.